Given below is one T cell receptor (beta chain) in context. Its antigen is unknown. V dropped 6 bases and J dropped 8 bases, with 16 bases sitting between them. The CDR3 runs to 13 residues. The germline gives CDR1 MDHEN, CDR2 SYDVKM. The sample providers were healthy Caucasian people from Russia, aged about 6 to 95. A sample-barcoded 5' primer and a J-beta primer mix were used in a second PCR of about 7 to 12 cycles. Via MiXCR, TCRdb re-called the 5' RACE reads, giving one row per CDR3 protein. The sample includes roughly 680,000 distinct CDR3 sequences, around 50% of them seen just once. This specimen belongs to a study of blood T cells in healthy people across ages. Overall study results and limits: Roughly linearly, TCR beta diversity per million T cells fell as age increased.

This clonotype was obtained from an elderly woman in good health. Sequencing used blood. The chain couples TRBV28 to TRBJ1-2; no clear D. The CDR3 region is CASSYTNIEGYTF. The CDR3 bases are TGTGCCAGCAGCTATACCAACATTGAAGGCTACACCTTC.